A selection of T cell receptor beta chains follows, all from one sample in a study of regulatory T cells in long-lasting Graves disease. MiXCR, run by TCRdb on the multiplex PCR reads, gives a single entry per CDR3 protein. The repertoire consists of hundreds of thousands of distinct CDR3 sequences, with approximately 15% occurring once and the leading ten covering 25% to 30%. The sample also formed part of further work on T cells in Graves' hyperthyroidism and ophthalmopathy.

Sample: peripheral blood mononuclear cells (PBMCs), taken at new diagnosis, from a patient treated with antithyroid drugs. Receptor source: a middle-aged man with Graves disease. The CDR3 runs from the conserved cysteine through the conserved F or W. The order of the fields is clone size, J gene, V gene, D gene, CDR3 DNA, CDR3 protein. The D gene is left open where the match is weak. Size values are once, few and many counts, or a class for expanded clones, and some rows have none.

many,TRBJ2-5,TRBV7-6,NA,TGTGCCAGCAGCTTAGCGCAAAAATCAGAGACCCAGTACTTC,CASSLAQKSETQYF
many,TRBJ1-3,TRBV9,NA,TGTGCCAGCAGCGTAGATACGAGCTCTGGAAACACCATATATTTT,CASSVDTSSGNTIYF
NA,TRBJ1-5,TRBV19,TRBD1,TGTGCCAGTAGTCCCGACAGGGGGGTGCAGCAGCCCCAGCATTTT,CASSPDRGVQQPQHF
NA,TRBJ1-5,TRBV19,NA,TGTGCCAGTAGTACCAACCTCAATCAGCCCCGGCATTTT,CASSTNLNQPRHF
many,TRBJ2-7,TRBV6-2/TRBV6-3,NA,TGTGCCAGCAGTTACGGTATCGAGCAGTACTTC,CASSYGIEQYF
many,TRBJ1-5,TRBV12-3/TRBV12-4,NA,TGTGCCAGCAGGCACAGAGATAGCAATCAGCCCCAGCATTTT,CASRHRDSNQPQHF
few,TRBJ1-4,TRBV25-1,NA,TGTGCCAGCAGTGAAAGCAGGGTTACTAATGAAAAACTGTTTTTT,CASSESRVTNEKLFF
many,TRBJ1-1,TRBV6-1,TRBD1,TGTGCCAGCAGTGAAGGAGGGGGCCGAGCAGGACGCGAAGCTTTCTTT,CASSEGGGRAGREAFF
many,TRBJ1-1,TRBV6-2/TRBV6-3,NA,TGTGCCAGCAGTTACGCCCGAGTGAACACTGAAGCTTTCTTT,CASSYARVNTEAFF
NA,TRBJ1-4,TRBV19,NA,TGTGCCAGTAGGACGTCCGATGCAACTAATGAAAAACTGTTTTTT,CASRTSDATNEKLFF
NA,TRBJ1-3,TRBV9,NA,TGTGCCAGCAGCGTAGAATTCGGGGTAACCGGAAACACCATATATTTT,CASSVEFGVTGNTIYF
many,TRBJ2-5,TRBV20-1,NA,TGCAGTGCTAGAGCTGGTGAGACCCAGTACTTC,CSARAGETQYF
few,TRBJ2-2,TRBV19,TRBD1,TGTGCCAGTAGTACCGGACAGGGTCACACCGGGGAGCTGTTTTTT,CASSTGQGHTGELFF
many,TRBJ2-7,TRBV11-2,NA,TGTGCCAGCAGCTTAGTTTCACGGGGCAGGTCCTACGAGCAGTACTTC,CASSLVSRGRSYEQYF
many,TRBJ2-7,TRBV5-1,NA,TGCGCCAGCAGCTTGACAGGCATCTCCTACGAGCAGTACTTC,CASSLTGISYEQYF
many,TRBJ2-5,TRBV13,TRBD1,TGTGCCAGCAGGAGGACAGGGGAGGCGGAGACCCAGTACTTC,CASRRTGEAETQYF
few,TRBJ1-4,TRBV3-2,NA,TGTGCCAGCAGCCAGAAGGGCCGTGGTGAAAAACTGTTTTTT,CASSQKGRGEKLFF
many,TRBJ2-5,TRBV12-3/TRBV12-4,NA,TGTGCCAGCAGTTACAGGGTTTTGGAGACCCAGTACTTC,CASSYRVLETQYF
many,TRBJ1-6,TRBV19,TRBD1,TGTGCCAGTAGTATCGGGACAGGGCGAGTTAATTCACCCCTCCACTTT,CASSIGTGRVNSPLHF
NA,TRBJ2-7,TRBV12-5,TRBD1,TGTGCTAGTGGCCTCGGGACAGGGACCGAGCAGTACTTC,CASGLGTGTEQYF
few,TRBJ2-7,TRBV6-1,TRBD1,TGTGCCAGCAGGTGGAGACAGGGGAAGGGCTACGAGCAGTACTTC,CASRWRQGKGYEQYF
many,TRBJ1-1,TRBV12-3/TRBV12-4,NA,TGTGCCAGCAGTGGCGGGAAATTGAACACTGAAGCTTTCTTT,CASSGGKLNTEAFF
few,TRBJ1-2,TRBV27,TRBD1,TGTGCCAGCAGCTGGGGACAGGGGCTGGGCTATGGCTACACCTTC,CASSWGQGLGYGYTF
many,TRBJ1-3,TRBV5-1,NA,TGCGCCAGCAGCTTGGTCGGCAGCCTCTCTGGAAACACCATATATTTT,CASSLVGSLSGNTIYF
NA,TRBJ2-2,TRBV7-2,NA,TGTGCCAGCAGCCCGCTACGGGGCCTCGGGGAGCTGTTTTTT,CASSPLRGLGELFF
few,TRBJ2-5,TRBV30,TRBD2,TGTGCCTGGAGTCTGTGGCTAGCGGGGGGCCAGACCCAGTACTTC,CAWSLWLAGGQTQYF
few,TRBJ2-7,TRBV10-3,TRBD1,TGTGCCATCAAAAAGACAGGGGATCTGAGCTCCTACGAGCAGTACTTC,CAIKKTGDLSSYEQYF
many,TRBJ2-1,TRBV5-1,TRBD1,TGCGCCAGCAGCGCCGGGACAGGGGGACTGGGGGGTGAGCAGTTCTTC,CASSAGTGGLGGEQFF
few,TRBJ2-5,TRBV5-1,NA,TGCGCCAGCAGCAGCGGACAGCCCCAAGAGACCCAGTACTTC,CASSSGQPQETQYF
many,TRBJ1-5,TRBV28,NA,TGTGCCAGCAACTCGGGGCCGGGGCCCCAGCATTTT,CASNSGPGPQHF
many,TRBJ1-1,TRBV28,TRBD1,TGTGCCAGCAGTTCCCCCGGGACAGCTGTAGCTTTCTTT,CASSSPGTAVAFF
few,TRBJ1-1,TRBV7-9,NA,TGTGCCAGCAGCCAAGGGTTGGGACCGACGAACACTGAAGCTTTCTTT,CASSQGLGPTNTEAFF
many,TRBJ2-7,TRBV5-4,TRBD1,TGTGCCAGCAGCTTGGGTAGCCAGGGGGCCATGTACGAGCAGTACTTC,CASSLGSQGAMYEQYF
NA,TRBJ1-3,TRBV28,NA,TGTGCCAGCACTGGGTTCTCTGGAAACACCATATATTTT,CASTGFSGNTIYF
many,TRBJ1-5,TRBV20-1,TRBD1,TGCAGTGCCTTAAGACAGGGGACGAGGGATCAGCCCCAGCATTTT,CSALRQGTRDQPQHF
many,TRBJ2-1,TRBV28,NA,TGTGCCAGTGCCCTCTACAATGAGCAGTTCTTC,CASALYNEQFF
many,TRBJ2-2,TRBV12-3/TRBV12-4,NA,TGTGCCAGCAGTCCGGACAGAAGAAACACCGGGGAGCTGTTTTTT,CASSPDRRNTGELFF
few,TRBJ2-5,TRBV7-9,TRBD1,TGTGCCAGCAGCCGGGGACAGGGTGGAGAAGAGACCCAGTACTTC,CASSRGQGGEETQYF
NA,TRBJ1-2,TRBV5-6,TRBD1,TGTGCCAGCAGCACGGGGACAGGGGGCATCTATGGCTACACCTTC,CASSTGTGGIYGYTF
many,TRBJ2-1,TRBV18,NA,TGTGCCAGCTCACGCCAACGGGACTCCTACAATGAGCAGTTCTTC,CASSRQRDSYNEQFF